The present T cell receptor beta chain was sequenced within a study of cytomegalovirus exposure and HLA in healthy donors. The donors belonged to the approximately 110-subject validation cohort, separate from the roughly 670-subject first cohort. As for this clone: Its antigen remains unidentified.

Overall study findings and caveats: Cytomegalovirus association was assigned to about 150 TCR beta chains. With high specificity and sensitivity, the classifier reportedly diagnosed cytomegalovirus status. Despite most TCR sequences being rare, some public TCRs occurred in many donors.

TCRdb keeps only in-frame clones here, not all; method: immunoSEQ multiplex PCR. This sample has some 150,000 clones, with over 90% found just once. This CDR3 region has 16 residues. V dropped 4 bases and J dropped 5 bases, with 17 bases sitting between them. Germline values: CDR1 ENHRY, CDR2 SYGVKD. The chain is built from TRBV10-3 and TRBJ1-4, with D perhaps TRBD1 (5 bases). The specimen sequenced was PBMCs. The TCR was taken from a man younger than 35 in good health and CMV-seropositive. In DNA, the CDR3 is TGTGCCATCAGTGGCTCTGGGGCAGATACAAATGAAAAACTGTTTTTT. Translation: CAISGSGADTNEKLFF.